The clone carrying this T cell receptor (beta chain) was recorded at least ten times. Its specificity is unknown. These data belong to a study of Graves' ophthalmopathy and Graves' hyperthyroidism. General observations from the study: Blood also carried most expanded thyroid clonotypes exceeding 0.001 frequency.

The CDR3 covers 10 residues. Germline values: CDR1 KGHDR, CDR2 SFDVKD. V lost 8 bases to trimming and J lost 6 bases, with 3 bases between them. The study amplified TCR beta CDR3 regions using RNA transcripts. An initial RT-PCR round employing HTBI primers preceded a second-round multiplex PCR. TCRdb independently ran MiXCR on the multiplex PCR reads; one entry per CDR3 protein. The sample consists of 350,000 to 450,000 distinct CDR3 sequences, around 20% of them appearing once. No progression to ophthalmopathy over 18 months defined stable hyperthyroidism. Uncontrolled infections, pregnancy, lactation or other autoimmune diseases led to patient exclusion. The diagnostic workup employed clinical symptoms, serum thyroxine, TRAb, thyroid ultrasound and orbital computed tomography.

The receptor was derived from a woman younger than 35 with stable Graves' hyperthyroidism. The genes are TRBV24-1 and TRBJ2-2; D call uncertain. The source material was peripheral blood. This chain's CDR3 is CATKSGELFF. The CDR3 DNA reads TGTGCCACCAAGTCCGGGGAGCTGTTTTTT.